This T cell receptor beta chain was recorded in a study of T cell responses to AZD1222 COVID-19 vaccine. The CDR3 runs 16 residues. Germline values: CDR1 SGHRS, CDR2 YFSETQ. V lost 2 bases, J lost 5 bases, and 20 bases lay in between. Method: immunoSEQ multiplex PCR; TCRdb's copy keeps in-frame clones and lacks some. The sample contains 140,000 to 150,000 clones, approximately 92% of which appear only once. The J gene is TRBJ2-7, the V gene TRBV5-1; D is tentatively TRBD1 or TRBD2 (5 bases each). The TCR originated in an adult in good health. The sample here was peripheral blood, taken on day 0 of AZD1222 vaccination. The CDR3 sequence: CASSFGAAGYYDEQYF. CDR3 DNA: TGCGCCAGCAGCTTTGGGGCGGCGGGCTATTACGACGAGCAGTACTTC. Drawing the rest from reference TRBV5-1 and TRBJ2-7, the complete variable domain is KAGVTQTPRYLIKTRGQQVTLSCSPISGHRSVSWYQQTPGQGLQFLFEYFSETQRNKGNFPGRFSGRQFSNSRSEMNVSTLELGDSALYLCASSFGAAGYYDEQYFGPGTRLTVT.